This T cell receptor (beta chain) is drawn from a study of T cells in Graves' hyperthyroidism and ophthalmopathy. V shed 0 bases and J 1 base; nucleotides not matched to a gene: 4. The germline V gene has CDR1 MNHEY and CDR2 SVGAGI. There are 16 residues in the CDR3. The study, taken as a whole, reports: Ophthalmopathy got predicted by the model a median approximately 6 months before its onset.

Amplified TCR beta CDR3 regions derived from RNA transcripts. HTBI primers were the set used in a first-round RT-PCR of the TCR CDR3. TCRdb re-analysed the multiplex PCR reads in MiXCR, keeping a single row per CDR3 protein. Of about 360,000 distinct CDR3 sequences listed, around an eighth were seen once; the top ten hold about a fifth. This clonotype came up many times. The target antigen is unknown. Exclusions: uncontrolled infection, other autoimmune disease, pregnancy, lactation. What was sequenced was blood. This TCR was sampled from a man younger than 40 with Graves' hyperthyroidism that later progressed to Graves' ophthalmopathy. The V and J genes are TRBV6-5 and TRBJ2-7; 9 bases fit TRBD1. CDR3 loop: CASSYSMGQGSYEQYF. The CDR3 DNA reads as TGTGCCAGCAGTTACTCGATGGGACAGGGTTCCTACGAGCAGTACTTC.